This T cell receptor beta chain was recovered during a study of T-cell memory formation after mild COVID-19. Findings of the study overall: Later expanders leaned CD4+, whereas day 15 to 85 contracting clones were balanced CD4/CD8.

CDR3 length equals 12 residues. Deletions cut 7 bases from V and 5 bases from J, with 11 bases between. Per the germline V gene, CDR1 is SQVTM and CDR2 is ANQGSEA. A remark on this clonotype: Its specificity is not known.

One entry per CDR3 protein, called by TCRdb with MiXCR from the 5' RACE reads. The table records about 340,000 distinct CDR3 sequences, roughly 15% of them present only once. The source is a man between 18 and 35 years old who had mild COVID-19 (a few samples of this study predate the infection). Cell type and time point are not known. The sequencing sample was made of PBMCs or a T cell subset sorted from them (not recorded which). This chain uses TRBV29-1 with TRBJ2-2; the D gene is possibly TRBD2 (6 bases). CDR3 sequence: CSGVRGTGELFF. Written as DNA, the CDR3 is TGCAGCGGAGTCCGGGGGACCGGGGAGCTGTTTTTT.